Below are 16 T cell receptor beta chains sequenced from a single sample in a study of response to subunit inactivated influenza vaccine (dated 2018 in TCRdb). The library was generated by RT-PCR. Instrument used: Illumina HiSeq 2500. TCRdb trimmed public reads at Q25 via fastp, called clones via MiXCR and kept in-frame beta chains. Every distinct CDR3 protein forms one entry, paired with its most common genes and DNA. The sample data list some 550,000 distinct CDR3 sequences, and roughly 25% of these were observed just once. Together, the top ten hold roughly 2.8% of the sample. This same sample was also part of a study on T cells expressing NK-cell markers. As that second paper reports: TCR beta cDNA libraries were prepared using 5'RACE template switching, which introduced a universal primer site and unique molecular identifiers.

The sample in question was CD4+ T cells sorted from PBMCs, obtained approximately 12 days after vaccination. These receptors were taken from a man aged 50-60 years who received an inactivated influenza vaccine. Donor details come from another sample of the same person, matched by shared clones.

The chain recombines TRBV20-1 with TRBJ1-2; 8 bases agree with TRBD1. V gave up 5 bases and J gave up 6 bases; unmatched junction bases: 5. This CDR3 is built from 12 residues. Looked up from germline, CDR1 is DFQATT and CDR2 is SNEGSKA (reference sequence). CDR3 sequence (DNA): TGCAGTGCTTACAGGGGGATAGATGGCTACACCTTC. It encodes CSAYRGIDGYTF.

This clonotype was counted only a few times. This chain links TRBV20-1 with TRBJ2-1; 9 bases agree with TRBD2. Germline lookup yields CDR1 DFQATT and CDR2 SNEGSKA (reference sequence). V gave up 5 bases and J gave up 3 bases; unmatched junction bases: 8. The CDR3 covers 15 residues. DNA for the CDR3: TGCAGTGCTCGGGCTAGCGGGACCCTCTACAATGAGCAGTTCTTC. This encodes CSARASGTLYNEQFF.

The chain carries TRBV5-1 and TRBJ2-7; 9 positions match TRBD1. The CDR3 is made up of 14 amino acids. V shed 2 bases and J 6 bases; nucleotides not matched to a gene: 6. In germline, CDR1 is SGHRS, CDR2 YFSETQ. The CDR3 is CASSFSGTGREQYF. CDR3 DNA: TGCGCCAGCAGCTTCTCCGGGACAGGGCGCGAGCAGTACTTC. The whole variable domain, remainder taken from reference TRBV5-1 and TRBJ2-7, is KAGVTQTPRYLIKTRGQQVTLSCSPISGHRSVSWYQQTPGQGLQFLFEYFSETQRNKGNFPGRFSGRQFSNSRSEMNVSTLELGDSALYLCASSFSGTGREQYFGPGTRLTVT.

The gene calls are TRBV7-2 and TRBJ2-5; TRBD2 agrees at 12 bases. The CDR3 has 15 amino acids. J lost 4 bases, V lost 3 bases, and 3 bases had no gene match. CDR1 is SGHTA and CDR2 is FQGNSA in the germline V gene. In nucleotides, the CDR3 is TGTGCCAGCAGCTTGACTAGCGGGGGCGGAGAGACCCAGTACTTC. Translation: CASSLTSGGGETQYF.

The chain is built from TRBV7-9 and TRBJ2-5; 9 nucleotides agree with TRBD2. V gave up 1 base and J gave up 5 bases; unmatched junction bases: 2. This CDR3 region has 14 residues. CDR1 and CDR2 (germline): SEHNR, FQNEAQ (reference sequence). In DNA, the CDR3 is TGTGCCAGCAGCTTAGTTAGCGGGGGCGAGACCCAGTACTTC. This codes for CASSLVSGGETQYF.

This clonotype has at least ten counts. The chain joins TRBV25-1 to TRBJ2-6; D ambiguous. CDR1 is MGHDK, CDR2 SYGVNS, per germline. The V and J ends lost 5 bases and 4 bases respectively, with 15 bases between them. The CDR3 contains 16 residues. The CDR3 protein is CASSPSAGSGANVLTF. The CDR3 nucleotides are TGTGCCAGCAGTCCCTCGGCAGGATCCGGGGCCAACGTCCTGACTTTC.

In this sample, this clonotype turned up a few times. J is TRBJ2-3 and V is TRBV29-1, with D maybe TRBD1 (6 bases). V lost 5 bases to trimming and J lost 0 bases, with 12 bases between them. CDR3 size: 14 residues. Germline V gives CDR1 SQVTM, CDR2 ANQGSEA. The CDR3 bases are TGCAGCGTTCGAACCGGGACAAGCACAGATACGCAGTATTTT. This sequence encodes CSVRTGTSTDTQYF.

This clonotype was found a few times. The CDR3: CASSPHRHDEKLFF. CDR3 in DNA: TGTGCCAGCAGCCCACACCGACACGATGAAAAACTGTTTTTT. The chain combines TRBV3-1 with TRBJ1-4, with D unclear. The CDR3 spans 14 residues. Germline lookup yields CDR1 LGHDT and CDR2 YNNKEL (reference sequence). Deletions cut 4 bases from V and 6 bases from J, with 12 bases between. Variable domain in full (rest from reference TRBV3-1 and TRBJ1-4): DTAVSQTPKYLVTQMGNDKSIKCEQNLGHDTMYWYKQDSKKFLKIMFSYNNKELIINETVPNRFSPKSPDKAHLNLHINSLELGDSAVYFCASSPHRHDEKLFFGSGTQLSVL.

This clonotype was counted a few times. This sequence joins TRBV19 and TRBJ1-1; D is uncertain. Germline CDR1 is LNHDA and CDR2 is SQIVND (reference sequence). The CDR3 length is 11 residues. The V end was cut by 4 bases, the J end by 6 bases, with 6 bases between. This CDR3 is CASSTVSEAFF. As DNA, the CDR3 is TGTGCCAGTAGTACCGTCTCTGAAGCTTTCTTT.

This clonotype has more than one count but fewer than ten. The rearrangement joins TRBV6-2 or TRBV6-3 to TRBJ2-3, with a tentative D call TRBD2 (6 bases). V was shortened by 5 bases and J by 6 bases, with 12 bases between the two germline ends. This CDR3 has 13 residues. Looked up from germline, CDR1 is MNHEY and CDR2 is SVGEGT. The CDR3 DNA reads as TGTGCCAGCAGTCGCCATCGGGGGGATACGCAGTATTTT. It yields the protein CASSRHRGDTQYF.

This sequence joins TRBV6-5 and TRBJ2-1; perhaps TRBD1 as D (6 bases). From germline, CDR1 is MNHEY and CDR2 SVGAGI. V was shortened by 2 bases and J by 2 bases, with 10 bases between the two germline ends. The CDR3 is made up of 15 amino acids. CDR3 residues: CASSYTGQAYNEQFF. The CDR3 coding sequence is TGTGCCAGCAGTTACACAGGGCAGGCCTACAATGAGCAGTTCTTC.

This clonotype was counted a few times. This chain uses TRBV2 with TRBJ1-1; D unresolved. Germline V gene sequence: CDR1 SNHLY, CDR2 FYNNEI. The CDR3 covers 14 residues. V shed 3 bases and J shed 0 bases, with 8 bases lying between them. The CDR3 sequence: CASSDDTVNTEAFF. As DNA, the CDR3 is TGTGCCAGCAGTGACGACACCGTGAACACTGAAGCTTTCTTT.

This clonotype was counted only a few times. The J gene is TRBJ2-5, the V gene TRBV28, with D possibly TRBD1 on 5 matching bases. This CDR3 contains 12 residues. CDR1 is MDHEN, CDR2 SYDVKM, per germline. Deletions cut 1 base from V and 7 bases from J, with 7 bases between. DNA of the CDR3: TGTGCCAGCAGTTTATTGGGGCTGACCCAGTACTTC. The encoded protein is CASSLLGLTQYF.

This clonotype has only a few counts. For the CDR3, the DNA is TGCGCCAGCAGTTTCATGGGACAGGGACCTCAAGAGACCCAGTACTTC. Protein: CASSFMGQGPQETQYF. The rearrangement joins TRBV5-1 to TRBJ2-5; TRBD1 aligns across 9 bases. The germline CDR1 and CDR2 sequences are SGHRS and YFSETQ. The ends lost 5 bases at V and 2 bases at J; junction bases unmatched: 10. The CDR3 has 16 amino acids.

This chain links TRBV7-8 with TRBJ2-1; D is perhaps TRBD2 (7 bases). This CDR3 has 13 residues. In germline, CDR1 is SGHVS, CDR2 FQNEAQ. The V end was cut by 4 bases, the J end by 6 bases, with 10 bases between. CDR3 sequence: CASSWGGPNEQFF. The CDR3 DNA reads TGTGCCAGCAGCTGGGGGGGGCCCAATGAGCAGTTCTTC.

The rearrangement links TRBV7-2 to TRBJ2-1; D perhaps matches TRBD1 (6 bases). CDR1 SGHTA and CDR2 FQGNSA come from the germline V gene. Between the trimmed V and J ends, which lost 5 bases and 13 bases, there was a span of 15 bases. The CDR3 length is 12 residues. The CDR3 sequence is CASSRDTGSQFF. The CDR3 DNA follows: TGTGCCAGCAGCCGAGACACAGGGAGCCAGTTCTTC. The variable domain in full, completed from reference TRBV7-2 and TRBJ2-1, reads GAGVSQSPSNKVTEKGKDVELRCDPISGHTALYWYRQSLGQGLEFLIYFQGNSAPDKSGLPSDRFSAERTGGSVSTLTIQRTQQEDSAVYLCASSRDTGSQFFGPGTRLTVL.